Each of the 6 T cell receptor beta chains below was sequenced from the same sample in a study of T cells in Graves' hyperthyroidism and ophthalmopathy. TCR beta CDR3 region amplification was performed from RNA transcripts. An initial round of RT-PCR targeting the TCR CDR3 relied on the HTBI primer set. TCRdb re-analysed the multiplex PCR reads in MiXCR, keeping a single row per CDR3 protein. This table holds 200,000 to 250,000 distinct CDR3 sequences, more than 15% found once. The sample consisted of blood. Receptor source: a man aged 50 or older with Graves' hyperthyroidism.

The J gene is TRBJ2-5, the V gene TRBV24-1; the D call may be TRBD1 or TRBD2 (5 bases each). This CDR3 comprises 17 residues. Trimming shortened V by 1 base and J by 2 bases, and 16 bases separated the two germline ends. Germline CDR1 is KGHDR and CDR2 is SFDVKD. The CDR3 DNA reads TGTGCCACCAGTGATTTCAGCCTCGGGACGCCTCAAGAGACCCAGTACTTC. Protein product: CATSDFSLGTPQETQYF.

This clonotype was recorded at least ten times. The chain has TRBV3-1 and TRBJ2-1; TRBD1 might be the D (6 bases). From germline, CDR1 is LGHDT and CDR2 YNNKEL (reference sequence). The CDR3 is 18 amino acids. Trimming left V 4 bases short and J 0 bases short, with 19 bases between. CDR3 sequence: CASSLFTFQGSSYNEQFF. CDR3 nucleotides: TGTGCCAGCAGCCTCTTCACCTTTCAGGGGAGCTCCTACAATGAGCAGTTCTTC.

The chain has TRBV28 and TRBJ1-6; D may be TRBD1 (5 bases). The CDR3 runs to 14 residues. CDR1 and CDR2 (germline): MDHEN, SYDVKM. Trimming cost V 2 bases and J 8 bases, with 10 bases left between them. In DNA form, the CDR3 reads TGTGCCAGCAGTTTAGGAGGGACTGATTCACCCCTCCACTTT. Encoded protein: CASSLGGTDSPLHF.

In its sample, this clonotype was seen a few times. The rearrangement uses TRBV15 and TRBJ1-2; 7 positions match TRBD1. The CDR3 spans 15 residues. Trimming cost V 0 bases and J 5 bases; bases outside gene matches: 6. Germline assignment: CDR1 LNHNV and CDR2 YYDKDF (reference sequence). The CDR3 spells CATSRDNTGVYGYTF. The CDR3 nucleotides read TGTGCCACCAGCAGAGATAACACAGGGGTTTATGGCTACACCTTC.

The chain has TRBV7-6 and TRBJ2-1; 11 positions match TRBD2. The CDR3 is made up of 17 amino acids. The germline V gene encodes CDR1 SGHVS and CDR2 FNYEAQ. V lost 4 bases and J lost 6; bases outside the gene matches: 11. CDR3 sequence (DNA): TGTGCCAGCAGCTCAAGGGGACTAGCGGAGGGGGGCAATGAGCAGTTCTTC. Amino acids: CASSSRGLAEGGNEQFF.

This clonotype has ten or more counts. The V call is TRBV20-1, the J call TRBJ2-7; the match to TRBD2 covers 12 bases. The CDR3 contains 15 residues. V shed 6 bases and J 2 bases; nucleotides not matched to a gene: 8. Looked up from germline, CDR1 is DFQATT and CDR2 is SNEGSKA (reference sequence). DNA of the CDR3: TGCAGTGCAAAAACAACTAGCGGGGGGACCTACGAGCAGTACTTC. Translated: CSAKTTSGGTYEQYF.